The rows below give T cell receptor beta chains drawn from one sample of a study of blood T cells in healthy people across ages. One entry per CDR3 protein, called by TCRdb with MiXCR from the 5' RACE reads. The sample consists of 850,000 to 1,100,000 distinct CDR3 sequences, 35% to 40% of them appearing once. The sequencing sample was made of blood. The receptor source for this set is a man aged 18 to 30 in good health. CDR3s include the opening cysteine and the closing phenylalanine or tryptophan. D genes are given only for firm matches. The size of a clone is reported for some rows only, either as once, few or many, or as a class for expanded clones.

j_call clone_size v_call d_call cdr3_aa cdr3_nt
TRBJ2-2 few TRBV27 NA CASSLTPNTGELFF TGTGCCAGCAGCCTGACCCCAAACACCGGGGAGCTGTTTTTT
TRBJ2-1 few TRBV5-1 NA CASSVEAIGEQFF TGCGCCAGCAGCGTGGAGGCTATCGGTGAGCAGTTCTTC
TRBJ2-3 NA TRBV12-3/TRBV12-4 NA CASSSTLEGISTDTQYF TGTGCCAGCAGTTCCACCCTGGAGGGGATTAGCACAGATACGCAGTATTTT
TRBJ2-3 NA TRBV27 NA CASSLLGDSTDTQYF TGTGCCAGCAGTTTATTGGGGGATAGCACAGATACGCAGTATTTT
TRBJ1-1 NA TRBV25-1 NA CASSEYTAGRGEAFF TGTGCCAGCAGTGAATATACGGCCGGGAGGGGCGAAGCTTTCTTT
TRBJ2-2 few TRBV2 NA CASSPARDTGELFF TGTGCCAGCAGCCCAGCGCGGGACACCGGGGAGCTGTTTTTT
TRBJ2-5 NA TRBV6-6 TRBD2 CASSSIAGGTYNEQYF TGTGCCAGCAGTTCCATAGCGGGGGGTACCTACAATGAGCAGTACTTC
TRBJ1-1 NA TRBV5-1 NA CASSFTPRNTEAFF TGCGCCAGCAGCTTCACACCCCGGAACACTGAAGCTTTCTTT
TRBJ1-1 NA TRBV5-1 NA CASSARQDTEAFF TGCGCCAGCAGCGCCAGACAGGACACTGAAGCTTTCTTT
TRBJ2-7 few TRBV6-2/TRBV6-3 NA CASKTGTFSSYEQYF TGTGCCAGCAAAACCGGGACGTTCAGCTCCTACGAGCAGTACTTC
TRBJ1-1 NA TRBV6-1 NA CASRTPGIDTEAFF TGTGCCAGCAGAACCCCAGGGATCGACACTGAAGCTTTCTTT
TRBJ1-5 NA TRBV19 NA CASSIRTALEDSNQPQHF TGTGCCAGTAGTATAAGGACAGCCCTGGAGGATAGCAATCAGCCCCAGCATTTT
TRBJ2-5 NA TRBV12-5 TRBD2 CASGLVRTSGGTVETQYF TGTGCTAGTGGTTTGGTGAGGACTAGCGGGGGGACAGTCGAGACCCAGTACTTC
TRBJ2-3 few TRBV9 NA CASSYQVRSTDTQYF TGTGCCAGCAGTTATCAGGTCCGGAGCACAGATACGCAGTATTTT
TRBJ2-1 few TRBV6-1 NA CASIPLNGEQFF TGTGCCAGCATTCCCCTAAACGGTGAGCAGTTCTTC
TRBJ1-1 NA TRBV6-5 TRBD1 CASSYLQGSGGMNTEAFF TGTGCCAGCAGTTATTTACAGGGGAGCGGGGGTATGAACACTGAAGCTTTCTTT
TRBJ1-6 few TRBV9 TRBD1 CASSPQGVGNSPLHF TGTGCCAGCAGCCCACAGGGGGTAGGAAATTCACCCCTCCACTTT
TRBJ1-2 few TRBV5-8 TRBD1 CASSLSWDRLDGYTF TGTGCCAGCAGCTTGTCATGGGACAGGTTGGATGGCTACACCTTC
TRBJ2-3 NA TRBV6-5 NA CASRREDGTQYF TGTGCCAGCAGAAGAGAGGACGGTACGCAGTATTTT
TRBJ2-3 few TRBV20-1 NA CSASHSDTQYF TGCAGTGCTTCCCATTCAGATACGCAGTATTTT
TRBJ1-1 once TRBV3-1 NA CASSSDWGDTEAFF TGTGCCAGCAGCTCGGACTGGGGGGACACTGAAGCTTTCTTT
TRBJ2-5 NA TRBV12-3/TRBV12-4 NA CASSLPGTLYNEQYF TGTGCCAGCAGTCTCCCCGGGACGCTCTACAATGAGCAGTACTTC
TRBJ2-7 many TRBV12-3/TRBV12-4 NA CASSSSPRQQYF TGTGCCAGCAGCTCGTCGCCTAGGCAGCAGTACTTC
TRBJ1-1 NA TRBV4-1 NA CASSQTQGSNTEAFF TGCGCCAGCAGCCAGACACAGGGCTCGAACACTGAAGCTTTCTTT
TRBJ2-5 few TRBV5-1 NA CASSFGGSVQETQYF TGCGCCAGCAGCTTCGGTGGTTCGGTCCAAGAGACCCAGTACTTC
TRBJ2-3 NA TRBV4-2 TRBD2 CASSQGGGAEDTQYF TGTGCCAGCAGCCAAGGCGGGGGGGCCGAGGATACGCAGTATTTT
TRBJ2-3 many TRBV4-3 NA CASSQEGGSSTDTQYF TGCGCCAGCAGCCAAGAGGGCGGGTCTAGCACAGATACGCAGTATTTT
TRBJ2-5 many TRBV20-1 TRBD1 CSARTQGAETQYF TGCAGTGCTAGAACCCAGGGGGCAGAGACCCAGTACTTC
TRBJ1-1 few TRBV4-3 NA CASSQDFWGAGGNTEAFF TGCGCCAGCAGCCAAGATTTTTGGGGGGCGGGCGGGAACACTGAAGCTTTCTTT
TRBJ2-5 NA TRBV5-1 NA CASSWTLGLRETQYF TGCGCTAGCAGTTGGACCTTGGGTCTCAGGGAGACCCAGTACTTC
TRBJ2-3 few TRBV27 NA CASSLVSETGTQYF TGTGCCAGCAGTTTAGTGTCCGAAACAGGTACGCAGTATTTT
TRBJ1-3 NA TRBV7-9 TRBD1 CASSFHRDRENTIYF TGTGCCAGCAGCTTCCACCGGGACAGGGAGAACACCATATATTTT
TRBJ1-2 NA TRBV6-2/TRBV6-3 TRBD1 CATVRTGSQNGCTF TGTGCCACCGTCCGGACAGGCAGCCAGAATGGCTGCACCTTC
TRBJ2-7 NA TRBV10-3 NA CAISESGQVLTYEQYF TGTGCCATCAGTGAGTCGGGGCAGGTTCTTACCTACGAGCAGTACTTC
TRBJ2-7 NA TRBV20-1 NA CSARQGSHEQYF TGCAGTGCTAGGCAGGGTTCCCACGAGCAGTACTTC
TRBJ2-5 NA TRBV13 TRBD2 CASSRPSLAGLQETQYF TGTGCCAGCAGCCGCCCCTCCCTAGCGGGCCTTCAAGAGACCCAGTACTTC
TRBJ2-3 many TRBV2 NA CASRPRRLSADTQYF TGTGCCAGCAGACCAAGAAGATTAAGTGCAGATACGCAGTATTTT
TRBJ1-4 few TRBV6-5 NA CASSYEGGHNEKLFF TGTGCCAGCAGTTACGAGGGGGGACACAATGAAAAACTGTTTTTT
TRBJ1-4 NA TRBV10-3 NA CATLGEPNEKLFF TGTGCCACCCTTGGGGAACCTAATGAAAAACTGTTTTTT
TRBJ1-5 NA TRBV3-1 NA CASSLTQGSNQPQHF TGTGCCAGCAGCCTGACCCAGGGGAGCAATCAGCCCCAGCATTTT
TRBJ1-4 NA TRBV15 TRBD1 CATSRRQGVNEKLFF TGTGCCACCAGCAGGAGACAGGGGGTTAATGAAAAACTGTTTTTT
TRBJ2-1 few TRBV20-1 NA CSAQGPKSYNEQFF TGCAGTGCCCAGGGGCCTAAATCATACAATGAGCAGTTCTTC
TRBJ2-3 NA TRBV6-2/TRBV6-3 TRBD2 CASGYGREGADTQYF TGTGCCAGCGGTTATGGCAGGGAGGGAGCAGATACGCAGTATTTT
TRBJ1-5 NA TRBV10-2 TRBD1 CASTDPTGNNQPQHF TGCGCCAGCACCGATCCGACAGGGAACAATCAGCCCCAGCATTTT
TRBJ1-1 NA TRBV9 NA CASSGGQGGSTEAFF TGTGCCAGCAGCGGGGGGCAGGGAGGGTCGACTGAAGCTTTCTTT
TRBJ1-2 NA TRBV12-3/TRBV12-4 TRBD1 CASSATGGGYGYTF TGTGCCAGCAGTGCGACAGGGGGTGGGTATGGCTACACCTTC
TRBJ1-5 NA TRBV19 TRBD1 CASSPSGQGNQPQHF TGTGCCAGTAGTCCGTCGGGACAGGGCAATCAGCCCCAGCATTTT
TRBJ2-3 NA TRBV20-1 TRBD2 CSARTGLAGGTDTQYF TGCAGTGCTAGAACAGGACTAGCGGGGGGCACAGATACGCAGTATTTT
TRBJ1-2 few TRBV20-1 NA CSARAGTLYGYTF TGCAGTGCCCGGGCGGGGACTCTCTATGGCTACACCTTC
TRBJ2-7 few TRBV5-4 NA CASSYDTYEQYF TGTGCCAGCAGCTACGACACCTACGAGCAGTACTTC
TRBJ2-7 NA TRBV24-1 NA CASPGHEVSFIITVLPYEQYF TGTGCCAGCCCGGGACACGAGGTTTCGTTTATTATAACCGTGCTACCCTACGAGCAGTACTTC
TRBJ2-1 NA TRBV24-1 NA CATSGFRGEGYNGQFF TGTGCCACCAGTGGTTTTAGGGGTGAGGGTTACAATGGGCAGTTCTTC
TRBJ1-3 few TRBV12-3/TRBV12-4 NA CASSHQVGNTIYF TGTGCCAGCAGCCACCAGGTTGGAAACACCATATATTTT
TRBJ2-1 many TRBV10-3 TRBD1 CAISRDRGLGEQFF TGTGCCATCAGTAGGGACAGGGGGCTTGGTGAGCAGTTCTTC
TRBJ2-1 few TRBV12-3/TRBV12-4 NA CASSRQVLGETQFF TGTGCCAGCAGTCGACAAGTCCTTGGGGAGACCCAGTTCTTC
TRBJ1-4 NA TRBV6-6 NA CASSPNRAGNEKLFF TGTGCCAGCAGCCCGAACAGGGCGGGAAATGAAAAACTGTTTTTT
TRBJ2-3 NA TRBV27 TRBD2 CASSLLPGLAGGDTQYF TGTGCCAGCAGTTTACTCCCGGGACTAGCGGGGGGAGATACGCAGTATTTT